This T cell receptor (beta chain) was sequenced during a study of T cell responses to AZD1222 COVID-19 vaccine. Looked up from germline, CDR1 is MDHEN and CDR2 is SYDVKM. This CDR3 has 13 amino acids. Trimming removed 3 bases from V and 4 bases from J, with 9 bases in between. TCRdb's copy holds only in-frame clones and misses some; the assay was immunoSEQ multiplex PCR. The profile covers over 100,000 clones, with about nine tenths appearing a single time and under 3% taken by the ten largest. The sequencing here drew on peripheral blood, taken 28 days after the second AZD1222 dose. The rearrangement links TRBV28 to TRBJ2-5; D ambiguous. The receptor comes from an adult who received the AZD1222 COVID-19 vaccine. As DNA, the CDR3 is TGTGCCAGCAGTTTCCCGGCGAGAGAGACCCAGTACTTC. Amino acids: CASSFPARETQYF. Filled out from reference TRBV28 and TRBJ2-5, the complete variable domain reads DVKVTQSSRYLVKRTGEKVFLECVQDMDHENMFWYRQDPGLGLRLIYFSYDVKMKEKGDIPEGYSVSREKKERFSLILESASTNQTSMYLCASSFPARETQYFGPGTRLLVL.